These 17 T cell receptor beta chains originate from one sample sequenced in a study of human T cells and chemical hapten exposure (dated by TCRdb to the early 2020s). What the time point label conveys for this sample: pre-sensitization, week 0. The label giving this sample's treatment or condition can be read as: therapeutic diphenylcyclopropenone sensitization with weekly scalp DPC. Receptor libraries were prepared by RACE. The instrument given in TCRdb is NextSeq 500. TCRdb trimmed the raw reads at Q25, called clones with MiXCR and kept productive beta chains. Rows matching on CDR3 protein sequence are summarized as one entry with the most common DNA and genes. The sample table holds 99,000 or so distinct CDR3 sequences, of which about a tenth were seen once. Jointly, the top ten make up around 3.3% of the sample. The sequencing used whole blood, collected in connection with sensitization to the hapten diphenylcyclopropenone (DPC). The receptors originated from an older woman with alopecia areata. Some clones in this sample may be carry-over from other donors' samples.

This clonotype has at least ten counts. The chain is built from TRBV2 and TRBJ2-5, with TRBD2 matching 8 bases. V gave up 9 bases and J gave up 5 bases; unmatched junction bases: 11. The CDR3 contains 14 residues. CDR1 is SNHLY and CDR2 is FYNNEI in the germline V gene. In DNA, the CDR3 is TGTGCCAGTGAGAGCGGGGGTCGCCGGGAGACCCAGTACTTC. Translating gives CASESGGRRETQYF.

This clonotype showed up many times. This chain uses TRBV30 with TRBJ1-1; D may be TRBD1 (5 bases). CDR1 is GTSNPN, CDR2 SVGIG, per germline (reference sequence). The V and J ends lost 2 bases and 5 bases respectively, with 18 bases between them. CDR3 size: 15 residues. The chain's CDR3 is CAWSTGPGSRTEAFF. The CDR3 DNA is TGTGCCTGGAGTACAGGACCAGGGAGCAGGACTGAAGCTTTCTTT.

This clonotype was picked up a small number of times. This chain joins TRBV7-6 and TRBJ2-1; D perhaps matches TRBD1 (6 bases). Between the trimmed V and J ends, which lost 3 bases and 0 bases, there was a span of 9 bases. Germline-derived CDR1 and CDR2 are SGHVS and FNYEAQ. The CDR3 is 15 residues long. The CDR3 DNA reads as TGTGCCAGCAGCTTTCGGACAGACTCCTACAATGAGCAGTTCTTC. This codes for CASSFRTDSYNEQFF.

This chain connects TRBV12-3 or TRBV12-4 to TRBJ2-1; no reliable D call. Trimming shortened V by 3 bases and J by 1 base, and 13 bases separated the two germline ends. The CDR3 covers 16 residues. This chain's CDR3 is CASSFDPIGSYNEQFF. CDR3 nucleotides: TGTGCCAGCAGTTTTGACCCCATTGGGTCCTACAATGAGCAGTTCTTC.

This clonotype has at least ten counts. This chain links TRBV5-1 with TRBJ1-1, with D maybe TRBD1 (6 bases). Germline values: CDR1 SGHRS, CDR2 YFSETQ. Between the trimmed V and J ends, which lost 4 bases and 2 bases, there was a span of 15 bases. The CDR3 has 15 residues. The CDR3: CASSGLTGGNTEAFF. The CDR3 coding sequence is TGCGCCAGCAGCGGGTTGACAGGCGGTAACACTGAAGCTTTCTTT. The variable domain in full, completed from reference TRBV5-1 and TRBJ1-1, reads KAGVTQTPRYLIKTRGQQVTLSCSPISGHRSVSWYQQTPGQGLQFLFEYFSETQRNKGNFPGRFSGRQFSNSRSEMNVSTLELGDSALYLCASSGLTGGNTEAFFGQGTRLTVV.

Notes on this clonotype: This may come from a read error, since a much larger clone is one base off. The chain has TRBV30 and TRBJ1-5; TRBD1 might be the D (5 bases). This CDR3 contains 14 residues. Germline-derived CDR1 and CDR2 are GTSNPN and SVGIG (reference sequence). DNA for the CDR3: TGTGTCTGGAGTGTCGGGGGGAGCAATCAGCCCCAGCATTTT. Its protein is CVWSVGGSNQPQHF. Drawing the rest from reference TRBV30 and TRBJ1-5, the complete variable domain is SQTIHQWPATLVQPVGSPLSLECTVEGTSNPNLYWYRQAAGRGLQLLFYSVGIGQISSEVPQNLSASRPQDRQFILSSKKLLLSDSGFYLCVWSVGGSNQPQHFGDGTRLSIL.

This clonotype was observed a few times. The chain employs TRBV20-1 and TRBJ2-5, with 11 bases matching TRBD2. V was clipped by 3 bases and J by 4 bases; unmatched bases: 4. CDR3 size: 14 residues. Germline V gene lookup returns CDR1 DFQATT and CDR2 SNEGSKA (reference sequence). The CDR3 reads CSARGSGGVETQYF. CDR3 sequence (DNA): TGCAGTGCTAGGGGTAGCGGGGGGGTAGAGACCCAGTACTTC.

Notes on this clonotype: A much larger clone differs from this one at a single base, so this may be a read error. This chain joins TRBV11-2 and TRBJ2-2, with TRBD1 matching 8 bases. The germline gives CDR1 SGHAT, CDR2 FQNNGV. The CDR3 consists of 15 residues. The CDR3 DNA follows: TGTGCCAGCAGCGCCCGGACAGGGTACACCGGGGAGCCGTTTTTT. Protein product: CASSARTGYTGEPFF. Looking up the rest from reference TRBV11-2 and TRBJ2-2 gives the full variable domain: EAGVAQSPRYKIIEKRQSVAFWCNPISGHATLYWYQQILGQGPKLLIQFQNNGVVDDSQLPKDRFSAERLKGVDSTLKIQPAKLEDSAVYLCASSARTGYTGEPFFGEGSRLTVL.

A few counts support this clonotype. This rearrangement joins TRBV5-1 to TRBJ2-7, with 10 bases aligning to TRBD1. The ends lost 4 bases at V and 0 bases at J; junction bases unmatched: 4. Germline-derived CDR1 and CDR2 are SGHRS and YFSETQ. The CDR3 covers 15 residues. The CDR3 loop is CASSKTGGDSYEQYF. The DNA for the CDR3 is TGCGCCAGCAGCAAGACAGGGGGCGACTCCTACGAGCAGTACTTC.

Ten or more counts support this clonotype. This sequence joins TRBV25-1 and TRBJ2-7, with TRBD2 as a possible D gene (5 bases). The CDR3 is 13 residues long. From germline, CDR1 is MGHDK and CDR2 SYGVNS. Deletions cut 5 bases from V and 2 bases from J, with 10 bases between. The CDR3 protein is CASSTPGAYEQYF. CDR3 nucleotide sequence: TGTGCCAGCAGTACCCCCGGGGCCTACGAGCAGTACTTC.

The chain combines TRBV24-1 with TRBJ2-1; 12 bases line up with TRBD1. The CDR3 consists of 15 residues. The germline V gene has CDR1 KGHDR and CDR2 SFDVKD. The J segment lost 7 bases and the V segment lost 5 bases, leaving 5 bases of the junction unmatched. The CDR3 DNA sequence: TGTGCCACCAGTGGGGGACAGGGGGCTTCGAATGAGCAGTTCTTC. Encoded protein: CATSGGQGASNEQFF.

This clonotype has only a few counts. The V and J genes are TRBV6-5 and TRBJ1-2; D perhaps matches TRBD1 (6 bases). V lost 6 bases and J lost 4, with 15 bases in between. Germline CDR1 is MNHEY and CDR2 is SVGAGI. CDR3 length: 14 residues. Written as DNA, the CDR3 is TGTGCCAGCAGCCCCGATGGGGGGGCCTATGGCTACACCTTC. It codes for CASSPDGGAYGYTF.

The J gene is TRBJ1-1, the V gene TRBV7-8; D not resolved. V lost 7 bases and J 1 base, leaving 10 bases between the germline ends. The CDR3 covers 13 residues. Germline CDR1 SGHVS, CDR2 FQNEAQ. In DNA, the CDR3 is TGTGCCAGCAATCCGGCGGGGAACACTGAAGCTTTCTTT. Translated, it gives CASNPAGNTEAFF.

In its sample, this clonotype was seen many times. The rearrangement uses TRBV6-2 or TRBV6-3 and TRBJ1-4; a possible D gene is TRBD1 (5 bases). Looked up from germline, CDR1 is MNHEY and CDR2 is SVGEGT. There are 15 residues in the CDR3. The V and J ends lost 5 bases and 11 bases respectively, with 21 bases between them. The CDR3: CASSPGEAREDKLFF. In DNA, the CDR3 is TGTGCCAGCAGTCCCGGAGAGGCCAGGGAAGACAAACTGTTTTTT.

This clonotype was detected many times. CDR3 loop: CASSRTGDYGYTF. CDR3 DNA sequence: TGTGCCAGCAGCCGAACAGGGGACTATGGCTACACCTTC. The chain employs TRBV3-1 and TRBJ1-2; 7 bases fit TRBD1. J gave up 3 bases and V 4 bases, and 2 bases lay outside the gene matches. Germline V gives CDR1 LGHDT, CDR2 YNNKEL (reference sequence). The CDR3 is 13 residues long.

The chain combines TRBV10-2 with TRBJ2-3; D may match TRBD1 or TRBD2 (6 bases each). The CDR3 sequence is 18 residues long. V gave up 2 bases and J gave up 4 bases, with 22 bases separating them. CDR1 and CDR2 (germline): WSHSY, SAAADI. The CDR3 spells CASSEDVEGGGFADTQYF. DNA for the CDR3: TGCGCCAGCAGTGAGGACGTCGAGGGGGGAGGTTTTGCAGATACGCAGTATTTT.

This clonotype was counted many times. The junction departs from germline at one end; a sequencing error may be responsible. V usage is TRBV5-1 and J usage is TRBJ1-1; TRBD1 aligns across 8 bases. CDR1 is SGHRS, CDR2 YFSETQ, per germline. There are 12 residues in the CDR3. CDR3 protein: CASSLDRVEAFF. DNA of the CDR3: TGCGCCAGCAGTTTGGACAGGGTTGAAGCTTTCTTT.